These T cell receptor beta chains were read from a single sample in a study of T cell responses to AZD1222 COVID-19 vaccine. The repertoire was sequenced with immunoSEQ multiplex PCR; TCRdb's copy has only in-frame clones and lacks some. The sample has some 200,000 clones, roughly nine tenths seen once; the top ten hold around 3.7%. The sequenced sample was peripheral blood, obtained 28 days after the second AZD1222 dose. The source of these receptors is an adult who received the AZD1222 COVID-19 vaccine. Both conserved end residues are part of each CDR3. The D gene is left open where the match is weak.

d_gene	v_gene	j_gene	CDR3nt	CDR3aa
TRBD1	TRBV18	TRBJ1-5	TGTGCCAGCTCACCAACAGGGGTCAATCAGCCCCAGCATTTT	CASSPTGVNQPQHF
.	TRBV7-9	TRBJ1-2	TGTGCCAGCAGTCGACAGGTAGACCGTGTCCAGAGAGGTACCTTC	CASSRQVDRVQRGTF
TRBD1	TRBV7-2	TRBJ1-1	TGTGCCAGCAGCCCGACCCCCAGGGGGAAGACTGAAGCTTTCTTT	CASSPTPRGKTEAFF
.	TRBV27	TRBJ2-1	TGTGCCAGCAGTTTTCAGGGGACCCTCCCTCAATACAATGAGCAGTTCTTC	CASSFQGTLPQYNEQFF
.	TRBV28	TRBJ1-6	TGTGCCAGCAGTTTGTCAGGGAGGAATAATTCACCCCTCCACTTT	CASSLSGRNNSPLHF
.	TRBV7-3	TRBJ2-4	TGTGCCAGCAGCCTATCGGGCCTACAGCCAGACATTCAGTACTTC	CASSLSGLQPDIQYF
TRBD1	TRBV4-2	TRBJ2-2	TGTGCCAGCACCCACGACAGGGGGGCCGGGGAGCTGTTTTTT	CASTHDRGAGELFF
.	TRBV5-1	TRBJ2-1	TGCGCCAGCAGCTTGTCGGCTAGCTACAATGAGCAGTTCTTC	CASSLSASYNEQFF
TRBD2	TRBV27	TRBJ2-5	TGTGCCAGCACCGCCGGGACTAGCGGGTCAGGGAGAATCGAGACCCAGTACTTC	CASTAGTSGSGRIETQYF
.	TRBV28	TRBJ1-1	TGTGCCAGCAGCACGCAGGGGTTGAGCACTGAAGCTTTCTTT	CASSTQGLSTEAFF
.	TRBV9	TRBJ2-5	TGTGCCAGCAGCTTGCAAGGGGATGGTGGAGAGACCCAGTACTTC	CASSLQGDGGETQYF
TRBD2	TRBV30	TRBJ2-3	TGTGCCTGGTCCTCTTCTAGCGGGAGGAAAGATACGCAGTATTTT	CAWSSSSGRKDTQYF
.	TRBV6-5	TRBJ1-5	TGTGCCAGCAGTTACAGGGGCACAGGGAAGGATCAGCCCCAGCATTTT	CASSYRGTGKDQPQHF
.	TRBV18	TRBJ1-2	TGTGCCAGCTCACCAGGGAGGCCCAACTATGGCTACACCTTC	CASSPGRPNYGYTF
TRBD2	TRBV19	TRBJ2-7	TGTGCCAGTAGTATCTCGGAATGGGGGGGTTACGAGCAGTACTTC	CASSISEWGGYEQYF
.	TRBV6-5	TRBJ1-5	TGTGCCAGCAATAAGGGCTGGGATCAGCCCCAGCATTTT	CASNKGWDQPQHF
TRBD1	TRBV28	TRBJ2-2	TGTGCCAGCAGCCTAATGGGGACAGCGACCGGCGGGGAGCTGTTTTTT	CASSLMGTATGGELFF
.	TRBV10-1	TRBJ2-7	TGCGCCAGCAGTGAGGTTGTCGGTTACGAGCAGTACTTC	CASSEVVGYEQYF
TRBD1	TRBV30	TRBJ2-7	TGTGCCTGGAACCCGACAGGGGCTGTCGAGCAGTACTTC	CAWNPTGAVEQYF